One sample yielded the 31 T cell receptor beta chains listed below, sequenced in a study of blood T cell repertoires in COVID-19. The table came from immunoSEQ multiplex PCR; TCRdb's copy has only in-frame clones and leaves some out. The table shows around 95,000 clones, with less than 90% occurring only once. Sequencing was carried out using peripheral blood. The origin of the receptors is a man under 40 in a cohort sampled during active COVID-19.

The chain joins TRBV19 to TRBJ2-3, with TRBD1 matching 9 bases. This CDR3 is 17 amino acids long. Germline CDR1 reads LNHDA; CDR2 reads SQIVND (reference sequence). J lost 2 bases, V lost 4 bases, and 10 bases had no gene match. The CDR3 region has the DNA TGTGCCAGTAGTAAGATCGGGACAGGGTTTGTCACAGATACGCAGTATTTT. Translated, it gives CASSKIGTGFVTDTQYF.

The chain links TRBV3-1 (or the pseudogene TRBV3-2) to TRBJ2-7; 9 nucleotides agree with TRBD2. Germline V gives CDR1 LGHDT, CDR2 YNNKEL (reference sequence). V dropped 1 base and J dropped 2; count of bases not matched to a gene: 3. The CDR3 covers 15 residues. The CDR3 sequence is CASSQGTSVTYEQYF. The CDR3 DNA is TGTGCCAGCAGCCAAGGGACTAGCGTAACCTACGAGCAGTACTTC.

This clone showed up just once. The chain couples TRBV25-1 to TRBJ1-1, with no clear D. Trimming left V 3 bases short and J 3 bases short, with 5 bases between. Per germline, CDR1 MGHDK and CDR2 SYGVNS. The CDR3 length is 12 residues. Here the CDR3 reads CASSDPDTEAFF. The CDR3 DNA reads TGTGCCAGCAGTGACCCGGACACTGAAGCTTTCTTT.

V is TRBV18 and J is TRBJ2-5; D remains ambiguous. The CDR3 extends over 11 amino acids. The germline V and J ends were trimmed by 4 bases and 5 bases, with 5 bases remaining between them. Germline V gene lookup returns CDR1 KGHSH and CDR2 LQKENI. Here the CDR3 DNA reads TGTGCCAGCTCACGAGAGGAGACCCAGTACTTC. It yields the protein CASSREETQYF.

V usage is TRBV5-1 and J usage is TRBJ2-1; 7 positions match TRBD1. Germline CDR1 SGHRS, CDR2 YFSETQ. The CDR3 is 16 amino acids. V was clipped by 0 bases and J by 4 bases; unmatched bases: 7. The CDR3 region is CASSLGDSLLYNEQFF. The CDR3 bases are TGCGCCAGCAGCTTGGGGGACAGTCTACTGTACAATGAGCAGTTCTTC.

The chain couples TRBV7-8 to TRBJ1-3; D is unresolved. There are 15 residues in the CDR3. The germline V gene encodes CDR1 SGHVS and CDR2 FQNEAQ. Between the trimmed V and J ends, which lost 2 bases and 6 bases, there was a span of 14 bases. CDR3 region: CASSLSSNSENTIYF. DNA for the CDR3: TGTGCCAGCAGCTTATCGAGTAACAGTGAAAACACCATATATTTT.

The chain uses TRBV19 and TRBJ1-2, with D perhaps matching TRBD1 (6 bases). Germline CDR1 LNHDA, CDR2 SQIVND (reference sequence). CDR3 length equals 13 residues. V was cut by 6 bases and J by 1 base, with 9 bases left in between. In DNA, the CDR3 is TGTGCCAGTAGGGACAGAGATAACTATGGCTACACCTTC. Translating it yields CASRDRDNYGYTF.

The chain employs TRBV10-3 and TRBJ2-2; 10 bases match TRBD1. CDR3 length: 16 amino acids. The germline CDR1 and CDR2 sequences are ENHRY and SYGVKD. Unmatched junction bases numbered 4, after V lost 5 bases and J lost 1 base. The CDR3: CAISLTGGENTGELFF. The CDR3 DNA is TGTGCCATCAGTTTGACAGGGGGCGAGAACACCGGGGAGCTGTTTTTT.

The chain carries TRBV7-3 and TRBJ2-2; tentative D call: TRBD2 (5 bases). In germline, CDR1 is SGHTA, CDR2 FQGTGA. This CDR3 region has 15 residues. The V and J ends lost 4 bases and 0 bases respectively, with 9 bases between them. CDR3 coding DNA: TGTGCCAGCAGCTCCGGAGGCACGAACACCGGGGAGCTGTTTTTT. Amino acids: CASSSGGTNTGELFF.

The chain has TRBV4-1 and TRBJ1-2; no reliable D call. V dropped 0 bases and J dropped 2 bases, with 13 bases sitting between them. The CDR3 sequence is 16 residues long. Per germline, CDR1 MGHRA and CDR2 YSYEKL. The CDR3 region has the DNA TGCGCCAGCAGCCAAGACGGCGTTACGGGGAACTATGGCTACACCTTC. Protein product: CASSQDGVTGNYGYTF.

The chain employs TRBV28 and TRBJ2-1; D remains ambiguous. The CDR3 is 16 amino acids. Germline loops: CDR1 MDHEN, CDR2 SYDVKM. Trimming cost V 3 bases and J 1 base, with 13 bases left between them. DNA for the CDR3: TGTGCCAGCAGTTTCCCCTCTAGTGGGTCCTACAATGAGCAGTTCTTC. This codes for CASSFPSSGSYNEQFF.

The sample holds a few counts of this clone. This rearrangement joins TRBV5-1 to TRBJ1-3, with no clear D. The CDR3 contains 13 residues. V dropped 7 bases and J dropped 0 bases, with 8 bases sitting between them. Germline CDR1 reads SGHRS; CDR2 reads YFSETQ. The CDR3 sequence: CASGHPSGNTIYF. CDR3 in DNA: TGCGCCAGCGGCCATCCCTCTGGAAACACCATATATTTT.

This clone has only one observation. The V and J genes are TRBV4-1 and TRBJ1-6, with D perhaps matching TRBD1 (5 bases). The V gene's germline CDR1 is MGHRA and CDR2 YSYEKL. Trimming left V 1 base short and J 6 bases short, with 10 bases between. The CDR3 sequence is 15 residues long. The CDR3 protein is CASSQVAGPNSPLHF. DNA of the CDR3: TGCGCCAGCAGCCAAGTTGCAGGGCCTAATTCACCCCTCCACTTT.

The V call is TRBV6-5, the J call TRBJ1-2; TRBD1 agrees at 10 bases. The ends lost 6 bases at V and 4 bases at J; junction bases unmatched: 8. The CDR3 spans 15 residues. Germline V lookup: CDR1 MNHEY, CDR2 SVGAGI. CDR3 residues: CASRAGTGDVYGYTF. In DNA, the CDR3 is TGTGCCAGCAGAGCAGGGACAGGGGATGTCTATGGCTACACCTTC.

This clone was picked up one time. This sequence joins TRBV5-5 and TRBJ1-4, with 12 bases lining up with TRBD1. The germline gives CDR1 SGHKS, CDR2 YYEKEE (reference sequence). The CDR3 loop spans 17 amino acids. V was clipped by 4 bases and J by 7 bases; unmatched bases: 11. The CDR3 sequence is CASSRGGQGAGGEKLFF. The CDR3 DNA reads TGTGCCAGCAGCCGCGGGGGACAGGGGGCCGGGGGTGAAAAACTGTTTTTT.

The chain uses TRBV24-1 and TRBJ2-1; D perhaps matches TRBD1 (6 bases). The CDR3 has 12 residues. Trimming stripped 4 bases from V and 14 bases from J, with 14 bases between. The germline V gene encodes CDR1 KGHDR and CDR2 SFDVKD. The CDR3 sequence is CATSENQGREFF. In nucleotides, the CDR3 is TGTGCCACCAGTGAGAATCAGGGGAGAGAGTTCTTC.

The gene calls are TRBV7-9 and TRBJ2-1; 7 nucleotides agree with TRBD1. After removal of 3 bases from V and 2 bases from J, the junction contained 4 bases not matched to a gene. The germline CDR1 and CDR2 sequences are SEHNR and FQNEAQ (reference sequence). The CDR3 totals 15 residues. CDR3 in DNA: TGTGCCAGCAGCTTGGGCAGGGGGACCTACAATGAGCAGTTCTTC. It yields the protein CASSLGRGTYNEQFF.

The chain joins TRBV6-1 to TRBJ1-1, with TRBD1 matching over 7 bases. Germline assignment: CDR1 MNHNS and CDR2 SASEGT. This CDR3 spans 16 amino acids. Germline trimming cut 4 bases from V and 3 bases from J; bases unmatched to any gene: 11. CDR3 sequence reads: CASSGVPQGLYTEAFF. CDR3 coding DNA: TGTGCCAGCAGTGGGGTCCCACAGGGGCTTTACACTGAAGCTTTCTTT.

V usage is TRBV28 and J usage is TRBJ2-1, with a weak D call TRBD1 (6 bases). CDR1 is MDHEN and CDR2 is SYDVKM in the germline V gene. Between the trimmed V and J ends, which lost 8 bases and 2 bases, there was a span of 10 bases. CDR3 size: 13 residues. The CDR3 region is CASGQTTYNEQFF. CDR3 coding DNA: TGTGCCAGCGGACAGACCACCTACAATGAGCAGTTCTTC.

V and J are TRBV6-6 and TRBJ2-2; a weak D match, TRBD2 (5 bases). CDR3 length: 16 amino acids. Germline V gene data show CDR1 as MNHNY and CDR2 as SVGAGI (reference sequence). V was cut by 3 bases and J by 0 bases, with 11 bases left in between. CDR3: CASSYGGPPNTGELFF. The CDR3 DNA follows: TGTGCCAGCAGTTATGGCGGGCCCCCGAACACCGGGGAGCTGTTTTTT.

The rearrangement uses TRBV18 and TRBJ1-1; unclear D gene. CDR3 length: 15 residues. Germline loops: CDR1 KGHSH, CDR2 LQKENI. V lost 6 bases, J lost 4 bases, and 18 bases lay in between. The CDR3 protein is CASSTIGSEGTEAFF. CDR3 sequence (DNA): TGTGCCAGCTCCACTATAGGGAGTGAGGGCACTGAAGCTTTCTTT.

The CDR3 DNA sequence: TGTGCCAGCAGCCCGCCAGGGGTGAACACTGAAGCTTTCTTT. This codes for CASSPPGVNTEAFF. The chain links TRBV7-2 to TRBJ1-1; tentatively, D is TRBD1 (6 bases). The ends were cut back, 5 bases at V and 0 bases at J, with 10 bases in the middle. The CDR3 runs 14 residues. The germline CDR1 and CDR2 sequences are SGHTA and FQGNSA. The complete variable domain, with remaining parts taken from reference TRBV7-2 and TRBJ1-1, reads GAGVSQSPSNKVTEKGKDVELRCDPISGHTALYWYRQSLGQGLEFLIYFQGNSAPDKSGLPSDRFSAERTGGSVSTLTIQRTQQEDSAVYLCASSPPGVNTEAFFGQGTRLTVV.

By frequency in the sample, this clone is medium-sized (0.01 to 0.1%). The rearrangement links TRBV27 to TRBJ2-5, with no clear D. There are 12 residues in the CDR3. Deletions cut 2 bases from V and 5 bases from J, with 6 bases between. CDR1 is MNHEY and CDR2 is SMNVEV in the germline V gene (reference sequence). CDR3 in amino acids: CASSLLGETQYF. CDR3 sequence (DNA): TGTGCCAGCAGTTTACTTGGCGAGACCCAGTACTTC.

Comments on this clone: Other nucleotide sequences from this sample produce the same CDR3. The V gene is TRBV19, the J gene TRBJ2-7, with D perhaps TRBD1 (5 bases). Germline lookup yields CDR1 LNHDA and CDR2 SQIVND (reference sequence). The CDR3 is 12 amino acids. V was pared by 6 bases and J by 0 bases, with 6 bases between. CDR3 nucleotide sequence: TGTGCCAGTAGCACAGGCTCCTACGAGCAGTACTTC. It yields the protein CASSTGSYEQYF.

This sequence joins TRBV6-5 and TRBJ1-2; D ambiguous. Trimming shortened V by 7 bases and J by 8 bases, and 11 bases separated the two germline ends. The CDR3 totals 11 residues. Germline V gene sequence: CDR1 MNHEY, CDR2 SVGAGI. CDR3 coding DNA: TGTGCCAGCAAGGGAGCGGGAGGCTACACCTTC. Translation: CASKGAGGYTF.

The chain is built from TRBV5-1 and TRBJ2-3; a weak D match, TRBD2 (6 bases). CDR3 length equals 14 residues. CDR1 and CDR2 (germline): SGHRS, YFSETQ. The germline V and J ends were trimmed by 2 bases and 2 bases, with 9 bases remaining between them. CDR3 protein: CASSFGGTTDTQYF. The DNA of the CDR3 is TGCGCCAGCAGCTTCGGGGGTACCACAGATACGCAGTATTTT.

This chain uses TRBV5-4 with TRBJ1-2; D is possibly TRBD1 (6 bases). CDR1 and CDR2 from the germline V gene are SGHNT and YYREEE (reference sequence). This CDR3 region has 13 residues. V gave up 0 bases and J gave up 7 bases, with 10 bases separating them. In nucleotides, the CDR3 is TGTGCCAGCAGCTTGGTTAGGACAGCTGGCTACACCTTC. It translates to CASSLVRTAGYTF.

This clone occurred a few times. The chain has TRBV7-2 and TRBJ1-6, with 7 bases aligning to TRBD1. V trimming: 5 bases; J trimming: 9 bases; junction bases outside the gene matches: 7. This CDR3 is 14 amino acids long. Germline CDR1 SGHTA, CDR2 FQGNSA. Written as DNA, the CDR3 is TGTGCCAGCAGCCTCACAGGGGACAGTTCACCCCTCCACTTT. It encodes CASSLTGDSSPLHF.

The rearrangement joins TRBV3-1 (or the pseudogene TRBV3-2) to TRBJ2-3, with 9 positions matching TRBD2. The CDR3 has 18 amino acids. Per germline, CDR1 LGHDT and CDR2 YNNKEL (reference sequence). After removal of 4 bases from V and 2 bases from J, the junction contained 13 bases not matched to a gene. CDR3 nucleotides: TGTGCCAGCAGCCTGAGGGTTAATAGCGGGGGACCCACAGATACGCAGTATTTT. This encodes CASSLRVNSGGPTDTQYF.

This chain connects TRBV7-6 to TRBJ2-3; 9 nucleotides align to TRBD1. CDR3 size: 16 residues. Germline assignment: CDR1 SGHVS and CDR2 FNYEAQ. Losses at the gene ends were 4 bases for V and 2 bases for J; bases not matched to a gene: 7. The CDR3 protein is CASSSQGAGVTDTQYF. The CDR3 DNA reads TGTGCCAGCAGCTCACAGGGGGCGGGGGTCACAGATACGCAGTATTTT.

This chain connects TRBV5-4 to TRBJ1-2; D is possibly TRBD1 (5 bases). The CDR3 is 13 amino acids. Germline CDR1 SGHNT, CDR2 YYREEE (reference sequence). The germline V and J ends were trimmed by 0 bases and 8 bases, with 11 bases remaining between them. CDR3 DNA: TGTGCCAGCAGCTTGGGGGGCGGGGGAGGCTACACCTTC. It codes for CASSLGGGGGYTF.